The sequence of this T cell receptor beta chain was determined in a study of siplizumab effects on memory and regulatory T cells. Here immunoSEQ multiplex PCR was the method, and the copy in TCRdb shows in-frame clones only, minus some. The data contain about 100,000 clones, roughly 92% of them singletons. Source material: Tregs sorted from blood. The receptor was isolated from a human donor in good health.

Here the CDR3 reads CSASRGTEAFF. CDR3 bases: TGCAGTGCATCTAGGGGCACTGAAGCTTTCTTT. This chain connects TRBV20-1 to TRBJ1-1; D possibly corresponds to TRBD1 (5 bases). Germline V lookup: CDR1 DFQATT, CDR2 SNEGSKA (reference sequence). The V and J ends lost 6 bases and 4 bases respectively, with 9 bases between them. The CDR3 is 11 amino acids.